Listed below are T cell receptor beta chains from one sample, sequenced in a study of CD8 T cells in ankylosing spondylitis. TCRdb redid the calling of the 5' RACE reads with MiXCR, one entry per CDR3 protein. The table includes about 140,000 distinct CDR3 sequences, under 35% detected once. The sequencing sample was made of synovial fluid, either unsorted or a sorted T cell fraction (not recorded which). The receptors derive from a male donor with ankylosing spondylitis. Both conserved end residues are part of each CDR3. Each record gives: V gene, J gene, CDR3 length, D gene, CDR3 protein. A D gene is named only where the DNA matches it firmly.

TRBV5-1	TRBJ2-2	15	TRBD1	CASSSMTGITGELFF
TRBV9	TRBJ1-6	14	-	CASSQRTENSPLHF
TRBV4-1	TRBJ2-5	13	-	CASSQAQWKTQYF
TRBV27	TRBJ2-5	13	-	CATGEGPQETQYF
TRBV28	TRBJ2-3	14	-	CASSFEGGTDTQYF
TRBV18	TRBJ2-5	14	-	CASSPSTPRETQYF
TRBV6-2/TRBV6-3	TRBJ1-1	14	-	CASTMGYENTEAFF
TRBV20-1	TRBJ2-1	15	TRBD2	CSARGGGGGYNEQFF
TRBV30	TRBJ2-7	10	-	CAGGYSEQYF
TRBV7-2	TRBJ1-1	14	-	CASSLAGPTSEAFF
TRBV2	TRBJ1-4	11	-	CASNGNEKLFF
TRBV12-3/TRBV12-4	TRBJ2-1	15	-	CASTMGAGGYNEQFF
TRBV11-2	TRBJ2-7	15	TRBD2	CASSLGSGGSHEQYF
TRBV12-3/TRBV12-4	TRBJ1-1	15	-	CASSTGVSVNTEAFF
TRBV5-1	TRBJ1-1	15	-	CASSLVSGPNTEAFF
TRBV10-3	TRBJ1-3	11	-	CATGSGNTIYF
TRBV15	TRBJ1-6	18	-	CATSRDRGGSSYNSPLHF
TRBV27	TRBJ2-3	16	-	CASSLYGVGGTDTQYF
TRBV10-3	TRBJ1-1	13	-	CAISEFVNTEAFF
TRBV4-1	TRBJ1-2	15	-	CASRQSGVVGYGYTF
TRBV5-1	TRBJ2-1	16	-	CASKEQVAISYNEQFF
TRBV29-1	TRBJ1-1	12	-	CSVEEGRGVAFF
TRBV5-1	TRBJ2-1	16	TRBD1	CASSLEGRGLYNEQFF
TRBV6-1	TRBJ1-6	15	-	CASSPQGFRDSPLHF
TRBV7-8	TRBJ2-3	14	-	CASSQLPSTDTQYF
TRBV7-9	TRBJ2-7	13	TRBD1	CASTTDRSYEQYF
TRBV18	TRBJ2-5	14	-	CASSSNRDPPTQYF
TRBV29-1	TRBJ2-4	13	TRBD2	CSVGLAGKNIQYF
TRBV7-2	TRBJ2-7	15	TRBD1	CASSRAGTGTHEQYF
TRBV20-1	TRBJ2-7	14	TRBD2	CSARLALAGYEQYF
TRBV10-3	TRBJ1-4	14	TRBD1	CAISPQGSNEKLFF
TRBV29-1	TRBJ2-2	14	-	CSVIDRSNTGELFF
TRBV11-2	TRBJ2-5	14	-	CASSPTGAKETQYF
TRBV7-5	TRBJ2-7	19	-	CISVPEAYPLPWSSYEQYF
TRBV20-1	TRBJ2-2	13	-	CSASVGDTGELFF
TRBV24-1	TRBJ2-5	15	TRBD2	CATSTPGGFRETQYF
TRBV3-1	TRBJ2-1	12	-	CASSQSYNEQFF
TRBV10-2	TRBJ2-3	15	TRBD2	CASKLAGGGGDTQYF
TRBV7-2	TRBJ2-7	12	-	CASSLRGVEQYF
TRBV7-6	TRBJ2-1	16	TRBD1	CASSPGQGFAYNEQFF
TRBV5-1	TRBJ1-1	14	TRBD1	CASSLRQGNTEAFF
TRBV20-1	TRBJ2-2	14	-	CSAPDRVGTGELFF
TRBV7-9	TRBJ1-2	15	TRBD1	CASSLLGQGNYGCTF
TRBV6-2/TRBV6-3	TRBJ2-2	15	TRBD2	CASQMVAGATGELFF
TRBV9	TRBJ1-1	15	-	CASSPRTEMNTEAFF
TRBV24-1	TRBJ2-2	16	-	CATSDSQVRDTGELFF
TRBV27	TRBJ2-3	13	-	CASSLKGTDTQYF
TRBV21-1	TRBJ2-5	14	-	CASSSTGEHDTQYF
TRBV20-1	TRBJ2-1	14	TRBD2	CSASSGLRGNAQFF
TRBV5-6	TRBJ1-2	12	-	CASSTGHLGYTF
TRBV7-9	TRBJ2-1	15	TRBD2	CASSLAGANYNEQFF
TRBV3-1	TRBJ1-2	13	TRBD1	CASSQAAGGGYTF
TRBV12-3/TRBV12-4	TRBJ2-7	14	-	CASSLQGGSYEQYF
TRBV5-1	TRBJ2-5	14	-	CASSRQATQETQYF
TRBV6-1	TRBJ2-1	16	TRBD2	CASSGKLAASYNEQFF